Listed below are T cell receptor beta chains from one sample, sequenced in a study of T-cell reconstitution after alpha-beta-depleted transplantation in children. A single record per CDR3 protein comes from TCRdb applying MiXCR to the PCR reads. The sample records some 550,000 distinct CDR3 sequences, around 23% being singletons. Sequenced here: PBMCs, mostly from graft donor cells, sampled 360 days after TCRalphabeta/CD19-depleted stem cell transplant. These receptors all come from a boy under three years old who had a stem cell transplant for acute myeloid leukemia, so the T cells may come from the graft donor. Both conserved end residues are part of each CDR3. A D gene is named only where the DNA matches it firmly. The size of a clone is reported for some rows only, either as once, few or many, or as a class for expanded clones.

J: TRBJ1-1; V: TRBV5-1; D: .; size: .; DNA: TGCGCCAGCAGCTTTGGGGAGGTAGCTTTCTTT; CDR3: CASSFGEVAFF
J: TRBJ2-1; V: TRBV11-1; D: TRBD2; size: .; DNA: TGTGCCAGCAGCCAGGGCGGCGCCAGGCTAGCGGGGGAGTCAAACCTCAATGAGCAGTTCTTC; CDR3: CASSQGGARLAGESNLNEQFF
J: TRBJ2-2; V: TRBV12-3/TRBV12-4; D: .; size: many; DNA: TGTGCCAGCAGTCCAGGGGTGGGGGGGCCCCGGAACACCGGGGAGCTGTTTTTT; CDR3: CASSPGVGGPRNTGELFF
J: TRBJ2-7; V: TRBV28; D: .; size: .; DNA: TGTGCCAGCAGTTTTGTAGACTCTTCCTACGAGCAGTACTTC; CDR3: CASSFVDSSYEQYF
J: TRBJ2-5; V: TRBV5-5; D: .; size: many; DNA: TGTGCCAGCAGCTTCAATCCGGGACGGAAACAAGAGACCCAGTACTTC; CDR3: CASSFNPGRKQETQYF
J: TRBJ1-4; V: TRBV6-1; D: .; size: few; DNA: TGTGCCACCTTCTCTTTCAGGGAAGAAGAAAAACTGTTTTTT; CDR3: CATFSFREEEKLFF
J: TRBJ2-2; V: TRBV12-3/TRBV12-4; D: .; size: many; DNA: TGTGCCAGCATTCTCTCAGGGGCGGCGAACACCGGGGAGCTGTTTTTT; CDR3: CASILSGAANTGELFF
J: TRBJ1-2; V: TRBV12-3/TRBV12-4; D: .; size: few; DNA: TGTGCCAGCAGTCAGAATTGGTATGGCTACACCTTC; CDR3: CASSQNWYGYTF
J: TRBJ2-3; V: TRBV4-3; D: .; size: .; DNA: TGCGCCAGCAGCCGGGCGGTCACAGATACGCAGTATTTT; CDR3: CASSRAVTDTQYF
J: TRBJ2-5; V: TRBV12-3/TRBV12-4; D: .; size: many; DNA: TGTGCCAGCACGCGCACCTCTCAAGAGACCCAGTACTTC; CDR3: CASTRTSQETQYF
J: TRBJ2-1; V: TRBV21-1; D: .; size: many; DNA: TGTGCCAGCAGCAAATCACGACTGAGTCGGGGAACCAATGAGCAGTTCTTC; CDR3: CASSKSRLSRGTNEQFF
J: TRBJ1-1; V: TRBV12-3/TRBV12-4; D: .; size: .; DNA: TGTGCCAGCAGTTTTAGTGTCAATGAAGCTTTCTTT; CDR3: CASSFSVNEAFF
J: TRBJ2-7; V: TRBV12-5; D: TRBD1; size: .; DNA: TGTGCTAGTGGTTACAGGGGGCGCCCCCACGAGCAGTACTTC; CDR3: CASGYRGRPHEQYF
J: TRBJ2-3; V: TRBV11-3; D: .; size: many; DNA: TGTGCCAGCAGCTTAGTCCGGGACACGCCGCAGTATTTT; CDR3: CASSLVRDTPQYF
J: TRBJ1-1; V: TRBV11-1; D: .; size: .; DNA: TGTGCCAGCAGCTTAGTCCTGGGGCGAGAAGCTTTCTTT; CDR3: CASSLVLGREAFF
J: TRBJ2-1; V: TRBV4-1; D: .; size: .; DNA: TGCGCCAGCAGCCAAGATATGGCCACCTACAATGAGCAGTTCTTC; CDR3: CASSQDMATYNEQFF
J: TRBJ2-2; V: TRBV7-9; D: .; size: many; DNA: TGTGCCAGCAGCTTAGGGCATAGCGTCGCGAACACCGGGGAGCTGTTTTTT; CDR3: CASSLGHSVANTGELFF
J: TRBJ1-1; V: TRBV5-5; D: .; size: many; DNA: TGTGCCAGCAGCTTGATTCGGGACACTGAAGCTTTCTTT; CDR3: CASSLIRDTEAFF
J: TRBJ2-5; V: TRBV29-1; D: .; size: few; DNA: TGCAGCGTGGGGGAATGGATTGGGGGGGCCAACCAAGAGACCCAGTACTTC; CDR3: CSVGEWIGGANQETQYF
J: TRBJ2-5; V: TRBV20-1; D: .; size: few; DNA: TGCAGTGCTAATTACAGAGAAGAGACCCAGTACTTC; CDR3: CSANYREETQYF
J: TRBJ2-2; V: TRBV12-3/TRBV12-4; D: TRBD1; size: few; DNA: TGTGCCAGCAGTGACAGGGATGTGCTGTTTTTT; CDR3: CASSDRDVLFF
J: TRBJ1-2; V: TRBV6-5; D: .; size: .; DNA: TGTGCCAGCAGTTACACACCGAACTATGGCTACACCTTC; CDR3: CASSYTPNYGYTF
J: TRBJ2-1; V: TRBV29-1; D: .; size: many; DNA: TGCAGCGTGGGGATCCGTGGAAATGAGCAGTTCTTC; CDR3: CSVGIRGNEQFF
J: TRBJ2-5; V: TRBV5-1; D: .; size: .; DNA: TGCGCCAGCAGCTTCTCATTCCCGGGACAAGAGACCCAGTACTTC; CDR3: CASSFSFPGQETQYF